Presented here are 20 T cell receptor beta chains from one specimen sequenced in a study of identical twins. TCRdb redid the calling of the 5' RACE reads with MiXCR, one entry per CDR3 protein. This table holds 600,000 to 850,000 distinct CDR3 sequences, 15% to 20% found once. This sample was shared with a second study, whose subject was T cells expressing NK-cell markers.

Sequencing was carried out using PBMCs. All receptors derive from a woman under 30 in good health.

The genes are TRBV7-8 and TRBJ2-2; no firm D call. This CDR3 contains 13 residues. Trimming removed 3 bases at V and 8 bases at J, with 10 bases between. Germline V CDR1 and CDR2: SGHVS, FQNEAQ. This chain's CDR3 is CASSFPSRGELFF. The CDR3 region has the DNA TGTGCCAGCAGCTTCCCTTCGCGGGGGGAGCTGTTTTTT.

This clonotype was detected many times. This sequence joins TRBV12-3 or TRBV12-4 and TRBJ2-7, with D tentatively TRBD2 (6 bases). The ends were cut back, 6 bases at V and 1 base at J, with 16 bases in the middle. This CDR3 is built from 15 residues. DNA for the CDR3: TGTGCCAGCAGCGACCGGGGGAGTGGGTCCTACGAGCAGTACTTC. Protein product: CASSDRGSGSYEQYF.

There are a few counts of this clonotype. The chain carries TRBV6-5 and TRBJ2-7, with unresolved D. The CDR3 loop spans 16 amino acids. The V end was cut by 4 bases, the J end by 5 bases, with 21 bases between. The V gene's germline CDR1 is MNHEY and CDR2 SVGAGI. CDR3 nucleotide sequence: TGTGCCAGCAGTTCCGCGCCAGGCACCCTCTTCAACGAGCAGTACTTC. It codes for CASSSAPGTLFNEQYF.

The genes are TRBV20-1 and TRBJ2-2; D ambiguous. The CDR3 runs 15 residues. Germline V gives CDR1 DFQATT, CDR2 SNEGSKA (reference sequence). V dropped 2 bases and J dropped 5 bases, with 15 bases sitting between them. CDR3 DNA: TGCAGTGCTAGACCGTCTCCCTCTGGGACCGGGGAGCTGTTTTTT. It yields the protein CSARPSPSGTGELFF.

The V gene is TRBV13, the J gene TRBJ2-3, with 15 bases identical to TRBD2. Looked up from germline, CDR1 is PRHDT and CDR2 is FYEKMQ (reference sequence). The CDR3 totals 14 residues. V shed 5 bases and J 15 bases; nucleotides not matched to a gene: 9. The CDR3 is CASSPRTSGGAYYF. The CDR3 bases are TGTGCCAGCAGCCCGCGGACTAGCGGGGGGGCCTATTATTTT.

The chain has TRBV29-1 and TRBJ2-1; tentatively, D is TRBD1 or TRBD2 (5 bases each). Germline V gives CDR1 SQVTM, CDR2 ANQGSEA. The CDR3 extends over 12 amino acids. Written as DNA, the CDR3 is TGCAGTTCCGGGACGGCCCCCAGTGAGCAGTTCTTC. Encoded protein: CSSGTAPSEQFF.

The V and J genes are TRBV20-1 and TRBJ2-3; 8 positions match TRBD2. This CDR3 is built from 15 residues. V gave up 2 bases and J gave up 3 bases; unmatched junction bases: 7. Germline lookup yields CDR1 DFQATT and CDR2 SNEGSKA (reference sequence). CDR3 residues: CSARRAGVGTDTQYF. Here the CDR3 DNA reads TGCAGTGCTAGAAGAGCGGGAGTCGGGACAGATACGCAGTATTTT.

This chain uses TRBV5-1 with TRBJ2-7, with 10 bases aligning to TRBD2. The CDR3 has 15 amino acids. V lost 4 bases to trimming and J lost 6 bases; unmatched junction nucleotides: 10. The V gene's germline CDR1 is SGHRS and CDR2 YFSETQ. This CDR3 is CASSALSGRVVEQYF. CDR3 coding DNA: TGCGCCAGCAGCGCATTAAGCGGGAGGGTGGTCGAGCAGTACTTC.

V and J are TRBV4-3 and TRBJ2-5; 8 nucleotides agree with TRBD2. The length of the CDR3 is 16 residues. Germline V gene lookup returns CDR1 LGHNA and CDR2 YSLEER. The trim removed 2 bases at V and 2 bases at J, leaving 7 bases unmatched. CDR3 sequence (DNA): TGCGCCAGCAGCCAAATAGCGGGAAGGGATCAAGAGACCCAGTACTTC. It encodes CASSQIAGRDQETQYF.

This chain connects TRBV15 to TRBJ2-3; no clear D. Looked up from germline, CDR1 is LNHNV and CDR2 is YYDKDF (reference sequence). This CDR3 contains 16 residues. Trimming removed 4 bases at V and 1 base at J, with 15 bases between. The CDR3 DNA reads TGTGCCACCAGCATCTACCCGACAATCGGCACAGATACGCAGTATTTT. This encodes CATSIYPTIGTDTQYF.

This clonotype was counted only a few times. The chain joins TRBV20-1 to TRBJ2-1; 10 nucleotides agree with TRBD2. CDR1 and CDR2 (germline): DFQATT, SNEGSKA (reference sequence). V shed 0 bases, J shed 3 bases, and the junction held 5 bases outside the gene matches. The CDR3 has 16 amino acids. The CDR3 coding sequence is TGCAGTGCTAGAGATCCGTCTAGCGGGGGCTACAATGAGCAGTTCTTC. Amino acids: CSARDPSSGGYNEQFF.

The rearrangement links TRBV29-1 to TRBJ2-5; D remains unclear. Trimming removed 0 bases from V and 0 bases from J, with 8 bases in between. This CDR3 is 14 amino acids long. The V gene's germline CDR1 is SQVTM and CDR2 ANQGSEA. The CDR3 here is CSVEDLRHQETQYF. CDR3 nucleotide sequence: TGCAGCGTTGAAGATCTGCGTCACCAAGAGACCCAGTACTTC.

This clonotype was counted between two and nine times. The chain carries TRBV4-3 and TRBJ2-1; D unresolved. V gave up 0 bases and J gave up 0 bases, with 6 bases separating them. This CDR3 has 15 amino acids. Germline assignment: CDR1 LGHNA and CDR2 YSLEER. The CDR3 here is CASSQDQDSYNEQFF. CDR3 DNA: TGCGCCAGCAGCCAAGATCAGGACTCCTACAATGAGCAGTTCTTC.

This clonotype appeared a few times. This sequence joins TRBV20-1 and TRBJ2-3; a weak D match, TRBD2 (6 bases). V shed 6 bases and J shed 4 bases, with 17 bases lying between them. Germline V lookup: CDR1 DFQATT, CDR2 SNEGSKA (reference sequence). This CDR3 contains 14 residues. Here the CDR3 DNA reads TGCAGTGCCGGGCGGGGCGGGCCCCCAGATACGCAGTATTTT. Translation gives CSAGRGGPPDTQYF.

CDR3 protein: CASSNTTQAKNIQYF. In nucleotides, the CDR3 is TGTGCCAGCAGCAATACTACACAAGCCAAAAACATTCAGTACTTC. V gene TRBV28 combines with J gene TRBJ2-4; D remains ambiguous. The V end was cut by 6 bases, the J end by 0 bases, with 12 bases between. This CDR3 spans 15 amino acids. Germline V gene lookup returns CDR1 MDHEN and CDR2 SYDVKM.

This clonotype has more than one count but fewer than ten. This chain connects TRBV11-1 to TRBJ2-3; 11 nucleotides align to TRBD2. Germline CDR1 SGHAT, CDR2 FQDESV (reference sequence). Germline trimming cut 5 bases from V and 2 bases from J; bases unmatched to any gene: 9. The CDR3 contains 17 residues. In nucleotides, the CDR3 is TGTGCCAGCAGCCCAAGACTAGCGGGGTCCCCCACAGATACGCAGTATTTT. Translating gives CASSPRLAGSPTDTQYF. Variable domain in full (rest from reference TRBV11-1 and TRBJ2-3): EAEVAQSPRYKITEKSQAVAFWCDPISGHATLYWYRQILGQGPELLVQFQDESVVDDSQLPKDRFSAERLKGVDSTLKIQPAELGDSAMYLCASSPRLAGSPTDTQYFGPGTRLTVL.

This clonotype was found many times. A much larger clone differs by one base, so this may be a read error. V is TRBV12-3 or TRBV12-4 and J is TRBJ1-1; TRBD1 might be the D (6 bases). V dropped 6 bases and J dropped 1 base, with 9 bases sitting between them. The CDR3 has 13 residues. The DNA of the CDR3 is TGTGCCAGCAGGTTACAGGGGAACACTGAAGCTTTCTTT. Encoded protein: CASRLQGNTEAFF.

The CDR3 sequence: CATSRRGGGRNHEQYF. The CDR3 bases are TGTGCCACCAGCAGGCGGGGGGGAGGGAGGAACCACGAGCAGTACTTC. V usage is TRBV15 and J usage is TRBJ2-7; 9 positions match TRBD2. CDR3 length: 16 residues. The ends lost 3 bases at V and 5 bases at J; junction bases unmatched: 11. Per the germline V gene, CDR1 is LNHNV and CDR2 is YYDKDF (reference sequence).

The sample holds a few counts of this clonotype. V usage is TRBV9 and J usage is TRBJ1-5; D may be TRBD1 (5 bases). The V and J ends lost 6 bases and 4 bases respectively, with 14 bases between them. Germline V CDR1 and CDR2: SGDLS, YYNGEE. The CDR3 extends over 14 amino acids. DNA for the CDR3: TGTGCCAGCACCCCTGGGGCGGATAATCAGCCCCAGCATTTT. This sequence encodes CASTPGADNQPQHF. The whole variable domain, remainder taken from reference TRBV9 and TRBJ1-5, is DSGVTQTPKHLITATGQRVTLRCSPRSGDLSVYWYQQSLDQGLQFLIQYYNGEERAKGNILERFSAQQFPDLHSELNLSSLELGDSALYFCASTPGADNQPQHFGDGTRLSIL.

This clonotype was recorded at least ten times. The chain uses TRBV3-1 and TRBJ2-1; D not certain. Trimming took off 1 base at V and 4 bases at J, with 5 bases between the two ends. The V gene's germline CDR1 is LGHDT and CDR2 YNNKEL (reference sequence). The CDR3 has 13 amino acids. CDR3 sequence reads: CASSQGRYNEQFF. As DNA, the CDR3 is TGTGCCAGCAGCCAAGGACGGTACAATGAGCAGTTCTTC.